The 11 T cell receptor beta chains given below trace back to one sample, sequenced in a study of cytomegalovirus exposure and HLA in healthy donors. The protocol was immunoSEQ multiplex PCR, while the TCRdb copy is restricted to in-frame clones and leaves out a portion. In the table there are about 73,000 clones, around 95% of which are singletons. Sequences were obtained from PBMCs. All receptors come from a man younger than 35 in good health and CMV-seronegative.

The V and J genes are TRBV28 and TRBJ2-3; the D gene is possibly TRBD2 (6 bases). The CDR3 extends over 13 amino acids. Trimming removed 2 bases from V and 3 bases from J, with 6 bases in between. Per germline, CDR1 MDHEN and CDR2 SYDVKM. The CDR3 nucleotides are TGTGCCAGCAGTTTAGCGGGGACAGATACGCAGTATTTT. Amino acid sequence: CASSLAGTDTQYF. Complete variable domain (other parts from reference TRBV28 and TRBJ2-3): DVKVTQSSRYLVKRTGEKVFLECVQDMDHENMFWYRQDPGLGLRLIYFSYDVKMKEKGDIPEGYSVSREKKERFSLILESASTNQTSMYLCASSLAGTDTQYFGPGTRLTVL.

Here the CDR3 DNA reads TGTGCCTGGAGCGACCCAGGCGGGGGGATCTATGGCTACACCTTC. It is translated as CAWSDPGGGIYGYTF. The chain combines TRBV30 with TRBJ1-2; possibly TRBD1 for D (5 bases). The germline CDR1 and CDR2 sequences are GTSNPN and SVGIG (reference sequence). CDR3 size: 15 residues. Trimming cost V 3 bases and J 4 bases, with 18 bases left between them.

This CDR3 is CASSKTGGPLYGYTF. Here the CDR3 DNA reads TGTGCCAGCAGTAAGACAGGGGGTCCTCTCTATGGCTACACCTTC. The chain is built from TRBV6-1 and TRBJ1-2; TRBD1 agrees at 9 bases. With 5 bases clipped from V and 4 bases from J, the junction kept 8 bases outside the gene matches. The CDR3 has 15 residues. The germline gives CDR1 MNHNS, CDR2 SASEGT.

The gene calls are TRBV7-9 and TRBJ2-7; a weak D match, TRBD2 (5 bases). Germline CDR1 SEHNR, CDR2 FQNEAQ (reference sequence). V lost 5 bases to trimming and J lost 7 bases, with 21 bases between them. CDR3 size: 15 residues. CDR3 DNA sequence: TGTGCCAGCAGCCACCGGGCCGCAGGACTTGCGGAGCAGTACTTC. It codes for CASSHRAAGLAEQYF.

V usage is TRBV4-2 and J usage is TRBJ1-1; 9 bases align to TRBD1. Germline loops: CDR1 LGHNA, CDR2 YNFKEQ. Losses at the gene ends were 0 bases for V and 1 base for J; bases not matched to a gene: 9. This CDR3 is built from 18 residues. CDR3 DNA sequence: TGTGCCAGCAGCCAAGATCGGACAGGGGAGATCGGGAACACTGAAGCTTTCTTT. This sequence encodes CASSQDRTGEIGNTEAFF.

The chain employs TRBV6-1 and TRBJ1-1, with unresolved D. V gave up 8 bases and J gave up 2 bases, with 18 bases separating them. This CDR3 comprises 15 residues. The germline gives CDR1 MNHNS, CDR2 SASEGT. CDR3: CASRVSQYLNTEAFF. CDR3 DNA sequence: TGTGCCAGCCGTGTATCACAGTACCTAAACACTGAAGCTTTCTTT.

The genes are TRBV29-1 and TRBJ2-7, with TRBD1 as a possible D gene (7 bases). This CDR3 spans 12 amino acids. Trimming removed 8 bases at V and 3 bases at J, with 14 bases between. Germline CDR1 is SQVTM and CDR2 is ANQGSEA. CDR3 sequence (DNA): TGCAGCTGCGGGACAGACCTCTACGAGCAGTACTTC. This encodes CSCGTDLYEQYF.

The CDR3 reads CASSPYWTGGRETQYF. The CDR3 nucleotides read TGTGCCAGCAGCCCATACTGGACAGGGGGCAGGGAGACCCAGTACTTC. The chain combines TRBV9 with TRBJ2-5; TRBD1 matches at 11 bases. Germline V gene sequence: CDR1 SGDLS, CDR2 YYNGEE. J was trimmed by 5 bases and V by 4 bases; bases with no gene match: 10. This CDR3 contains 16 residues. Based on the CDR3 plus reference TRBV9 and TRBJ2-5, the full variable domain is DSGVTQTPKHLITATGQRVTLRCSPRSGDLSVYWYQQSLDQGLQFLIQYYNGEERAKGNILERFSAQQFPDLHSELNLSSLELGDSALYFCASSPYWTGGRETQYFGPGTRLLVL.

The J gene is TRBJ1-4, the V gene TRBV5-1; 7 bases agree with TRBD1. CDR1 is SGHRS and CDR2 is YFSETQ in the germline V gene. V gave up 0 bases and J gave up 6 bases; unmatched junction bases: 5. This CDR3 comprises 15 residues. CDR3 sequence reads: CASSLDGTVHEKLFF. The CDR3 DNA reads TGCGCCAGCAGCTTGGACGGGACAGTCCATGAAAAACTGTTTTTT.

CDR3 loop: CASSLDPGDYEQYF. In DNA form, the CDR3 reads TGTGCCAGCAGCTTAGATCCAGGGGACTACGAGCAGTACTTC. The chain carries TRBV11-2 and TRBJ2-7; D might be TRBD1 (6 bases). V was shortened by 0 bases and J by 3 bases, with 9 bases between the two germline ends. CDR1 is SGHAT, CDR2 FQNNGV, per germline. The CDR3 is 14 residues long.

The CDR3 reads CASSSTGVRNEQYF. CDR3 bases: TGTGCCAGCAGTTCGACAGGGGTTAGGAACGAGCAGTACTTC. The V call is TRBV27, the J call TRBJ2-7; TRBD1 aligns across 8 bases. V trimming: 4 bases; J trimming: 5 bases; junction bases outside the gene matches: 7. Germline V gene data show CDR1 as MNHEY and CDR2 as SMNVEV (reference sequence). The CDR3 extends over 14 amino acids.